The clone carrying this T cell receptor beta chain showed up just a few times. Its specificity is unknown. The J segment lost 0 bases and the V segment lost 7 bases, leaving 6 bases of the junction unmatched. Germline V gene sequence: CDR1 LNHDA, CDR2 SQIVND (reference sequence). There are 15 residues in the CDR3. This PCR relied on a set of 60 Vbeta primers and 13 Jbeta primers. This table comes from immunoSEQ multiplex PCR, and its TCRdb copy is limited to in-frame clones, with some not included. The sample holds roughly 100,000 clones, roughly two thirds seen once. The data were taken from a study of cytomegalovirus exposure and HLA in healthy donors. Study-wide results and limits: In a later analysis, the majority of CMV-associated beta chains seemingly showed HLA restriction. Sequencing probably produced one cluster of sequence variants that were highly shared. Under in vitro conditions, three CMV-associated chains were confirmed as specific for CMV antigens.

The rearrangement uses TRBV19 and TRBJ2-1, with 7 positions matching TRBD1. The sequencing sample was made of PBMCs. The sequence was collected from a female donor in good health and CMV-seronegative. For the CDR3, the DNA is TGTGCCAGTAAACAGGACAGGAGCTCCTACAATGAGCAGTTCTTC. Translated, it gives CASKQDRSSYNEQFF.